This T cell receptor (beta chain) was captured by sequencing in a study of CD4+ T cells in melanoma. Points on this clone: Its cognate antigen is unknown.

Overall study findings and caveats: A reported correlation linked neoantigen-specific CD4+ T cells to CD8+, macrophage and B cell function. Neoantigen-specific CD4+ T cells in melanoma reportedly had diverse differentiation states.

The CDR3 has 13 residues. Per germline, CDR1 MNHNS and CDR2 SASEGT. The V and J ends lost 7 bases and 7 bases respectively, with 13 bases between them. The method was immunoSEQ multiplex PCR; TCRdb's version includes in-frame clones alone and lacks a portion of them. The sample contains about 140,000 clones, over 90% of which appear only once. The chain is built from TRBV6-1 and TRBJ2-2; D may be TRBD1 (5 bases). The TCR comes from a human donor with melanoma. The CDR3 reads CASKSQGVGELFF. The CDR3 DNA follows: TGTGCCAGCAAATCTCAAGGGGTCGGGGAGCTGTTTTTT.